The 12 T cell receptor beta chains in this list originate from one sample, sequenced in a study of blood T cell repertoires in COVID-19. Using immunoSEQ multiplex PCR, the repertoire was profiled, and TCRdb retains in-frame clones only, with some absent. The table shows 150,000 to 200,000 clones, with approximately 80% occurring only once. Sample: PBMCs or T cells enriched from blood (not recorded which). The receptor source for this set is a woman aged 60 to 75 who had recovered from COVID-19.

CDR3: CASSLGDSLYEQYF. The CDR3 DNA sequence: TGTGCCAGCAGCCTTGGGGACTCCCTTTACGAGCAGTACTTC. V is TRBV11-2 and J is TRBJ2-7; D is perhaps TRBD2 (6 bases). Trimming removed 5 bases from V and 4 bases from J, with 15 bases in between. This CDR3 is 14 amino acids long. CDR1 and CDR2 (germline): SGHAT, FQNNGV.

The chain carries TRBV7-2 and TRBJ2-3; TRBD2 matches 13 bases. CDR3 size: 17 residues. The V gene's germline CDR1 is SGHTA and CDR2 FQGNSA. V lost 1 base and J lost 10; bases outside the gene matches: 11. The CDR3 sequence: CASSLEVVGTSGKAQYF. The CDR3 bases are TGTGCCAGCAGCTTAGAAGTGGTGGGGACTAGCGGGAAGGCGCAGTATTTT.

This sequence joins TRBV5-4 and TRBJ2-3; TRBD2 agrees at 8 bases. The CDR3 length is 16 residues. Trimming at V came to 0 bases and at J to 4 bases, leaving 7 bases not matched to a gene. Germline V lookup: CDR1 SGHNT, CDR2 YYREEE (reference sequence). Written as DNA, the CDR3 is TGTGCCAGCAGCTTGGGGGGACTAGGCGGCCCAGATACGCAGTATTTT. It is translated as CASSLGGLGGPDTQYF.

The chain joins TRBV5-1 to TRBJ2-1, with 10 bases fitting TRBD2. Trimming removed 0 bases from V and 8 bases from J; junction bases left unmatched: 5. This CDR3 spans 15 amino acids. Germline V gene lookup returns CDR1 SGHRS and CDR2 YFSETQ. CDR3 in DNA: TGCGCCAGCAGCTTGGTGGCTAGCGGGAGCTATGAGCAGTTCTTC. Translating it yields CASSLVASGSYEQFF.

The V gene is TRBV5-6, the J gene TRBJ1-1; 7 bases line up with TRBD1. The V and J ends lost 4 bases and 1 base, in that order; junction bases with no gene match: 7. The CDR3 has 15 amino acids. CDR1 is SGHDT, CDR2 YYEEEE, per germline. CDR3 region: CASSTRQGANTEAFF. CDR3 DNA sequence: TGTGCCAGCAGCACCCGACAGGGCGCGAACACTGAAGCTTTCTTT.

V usage is TRBV6-1 and J usage is TRBJ1-1; 9 bases map to TRBD1. The CDR3 has 15 residues. With V trimmed by 2 bases and J by 4 bases, 5 bases remained unmatched. Germline loops: CDR1 MNHNS, CDR2 SASEGT. The CDR3 nucleotides read TGTGCCAGCAGTGAATCCTCGACAGGGGGCACTGAAGCTTTCTTT. This translates into CASSESSTGGTEAFF.

As concerns this clone: Other DNA sequences from this sample encode an identical CDR3 as well. V gene TRBV5-1 combines with J gene TRBJ1-2; possibly TRBD1 for D (6 bases). Trimming pared 4 bases from V and 4 bases from J, leaving 11 bases between. The CDR3 is made up of 13 amino acids. Germline-derived CDR1 and CDR2 are SGHRS and YFSETQ. The CDR3 DNA is TGCGCCAGCAGCCTGGACAGAAGCTATGGCTACACCTTC. Its translation: CASSLDRSYGYTF.

The J gene is TRBJ1-6, the V gene TRBV28, with D maybe TRBD1 (5 bases). V dropped 5 bases and J dropped 10 bases, with 12 bases sitting between them. CDR1 and CDR2 (germline): MDHEN, SYDVKM. The CDR3 sequence is 13 residues long. CDR3 bases: TGTGCCAGCAGTATATACAGGCCCTCACCCCTCCACTTT. Residues: CASSIYRPSPLHF.

V gene TRBV3-1 (or the pseudogene TRBV3-2) combines with J gene TRBJ1-2; D is uncertain. CDR3 size: 13 residues. Germline V gene sequence: CDR1 LGHDT, CDR2 YNNKEL (reference sequence). With 1 base removed from V and 4 bases from J, the gap between germline ends came to 7 bases. CDR3 sequence: CASSQGLRYGYTF. Written as DNA, the CDR3 is TGTGCCAGCAGCCAAGGACTGCGCTATGGCTACACCTTC.

The chain has TRBV5-5 and TRBJ2-1, with 8 bases identical to TRBD2. Trimming took 3 bases from V and 0 from J; bases not matched to a gene: 5. The CDR3 length is 16 residues. Germline V lookup: CDR1 SGHKS, CDR2 YYEKEE (reference sequence). The CDR3 reads CASSSLAGSSYNEQFF. The CDR3 DNA follows: TGTGCCAGCAGCTCCTTAGCGGGGAGCTCCTACAATGAGCAGTTCTTC.

The chain carries TRBV6-5 and TRBJ2-5, with TRBD1 matching over 8 bases. This CDR3 is 15 amino acids long. The germline CDR1 and CDR2 sequences are MNHEY and SVGAGI. V dropped 7 bases and J dropped 4; count of bases not matched to a gene: 11. This CDR3 reads CASTSQGGSPETQYF. CDR3 DNA sequence: TGTGCCAGCACCTCACAGGGGGGTTCCCCAGAGACCCAGTACTTC.

Only a few counts were recorded for this clone. The rearrangement uses TRBV5-1 and TRBJ2-1; D is ambiguous. This CDR3 has 13 residues. CDR1 SGHRS and CDR2 YFSETQ come from the germline V gene. Trimming cost V 4 bases and J 8 bases, with 13 bases left between them. In DNA, the CDR3 is TGCGCCAGCAGCAACTCCGAGTCCGATGAGCAGTTCTTC. Protein: CASSNSESDEQFF.